Listed below are T cell receptor beta chains from one sample, sequenced in a study of cytomegalovirus exposure and HLA in healthy donors. The repertoire was sequenced with immunoSEQ multiplex PCR; TCRdb's copy has only in-frame clones and lacks some. Among under 200,000 clones listed, more than 70% were seen once. Sequencing was done on a sample of PBMCs. These receptors were collected from a man aged 35-49 years in good health and CMV-seropositive. Each CDR3 is given with its conserved first and last residue. A D gene is named only where the DNA matches it firmly. A clone size is listed for some rows: how often the clone was seen (once, few, many), or a class if it is expanded.

once	16	TRBJ2-7	TRBV6-4	-	TGTGCCAGCAGTGACGGGGTCCGGGACAAGGCCTACGAGCAGTACTTC	CASSDGVRDKAYEQYF
-	14	TRBJ1-1	TRBV5-1	TRBD1	TGCGCCAGCAGAAGGGACAGTTACAACACTGAAGCTTTCTTT	CASRRDSYNTEAFF
-	12	TRBJ2-7	TRBV19	-	TGTGCCAGTAGTGTTCCCAACTACGAGCAGTACTTC	CASSVPNYEQYF
-	13	TRBJ2-5	TRBV2	-	TGTGCCAGCAACCGGGGTTTACAAGAGACCCAGTACTTC	CASNRGLQETQYF
-	15	TRBJ1-1	TRBV5-1	-	TGCGCCAGCAGCTTGGCCGGGGGGGCGAACACTGAAGCTTTCTTT	CASSLAGGANTEAFF
few	14	TRBJ1-2	TRBV30	-	TGTGCCTGGAGTGCTCCAGGGGTAAACTATGGCTACACCTTC	CAWSAPGVNYGYTF
few	16	TRBJ1-2	TRBV15	-	TGTGCCACCAGCGGAGAACTCCGGGACTCAAAACAGGGCTACACCTTC	CATSGELRDSKQGYTF
-	15	TRBJ1-3	TRBV4-2	TRBD1	TGTGCCAGCAGCCAAGAGACAGGGGCCGCCAGCACCATATATTTT	CASSQETGAASTIYF
few	15	TRBJ2-3	TRBV15	-	TGTGCCACCAGCAGTATACAGGAGCGCACAGATACGCAGTATTTT	CATSSIQERTDTQYF
-	13	TRBJ1-2	TRBV18	-	TGTGCCAGCTCACCCCAGGGAACCTATGGCTACACCTTC	CASSPQGTYGYTF
few	14	TRBJ1-6	TRBV9	-	TGTGCCAGCAGCGACCGGGTGCAGGGTTCACCCCTCCACTTT	CASSDRVQGSPLHF
-	15	TRBJ2-5	TRBV7-2	-	TGTGCCAGCAGCCGAGGGAGCGGAAAATCAGAGACCCAGTACTTC	CASSRGSGKSETQYF
-	15	TRBJ2-3	TRBV5-1	-	TGCGCCAGCAGCTTGGCGGGGGAACGGACAGATACGCAGTATTTT	CASSLAGERTDTQYF
-	14	TRBJ2-1	TRBV19	TRBD2	TGTGCCAGTAGTACTAGCGGGAGTTACAATGAGCAGTTCTTC	CASSTSGSYNEQFF
-	17	TRBJ1-5	TRBV27	-	TGTGCCAGCAGTGCCTACCCCGGCGGAGATAGCAATCAGCCCCAGCATTTT	CASSAYPGGDSNQPQHF
-	18	TRBJ1-1	TRBV5-1	-	TGCGCCAGCAGCTTGACGGGAGCGGCCGGCTCTCTTGGTACTGAAGCTTTCTTT	CASSLTGAAGSLGTEAFF
-	14	TRBJ1-1	TRBV7-9	-	TGTGCCAGCAGCTCGGGACAACCTGGCACTGAAGCTTTCTTT	CASSSGQPGTEAFF
-	15	TRBJ2-2	TRBV5-1	TRBD1	TGCGCCAGCAGCTTCCAGGGGGCAGGAACCGGGGAGCTGTTTTTT	CASSFQGAGTGELFF
-	15	TRBJ2-1	TRBV15	TRBD2	TGTGCCACCAGTTCCGGGAGGGCCTCCTACAATGAGCAGTTCTTC	CATSSGRASYNEQFF
-	16	TRBJ2-3	TRBV27	TRBD2	TGTGCCACCTCTGGGACTAGCGGGTATGACACAGATACGCAGTATTTT	CATSGTSGYDTDTQYF
-	16	TRBJ2-2	TRBV5-6	-	TGTGCCAGCAGCGACGCTGTCAGGGGCAACACCGGGGAGCTGTTTTTT	CASSDAVRGNTGELFF
-	14	TRBJ2-1	TRBV5-1	TRBD1	TGCGCCAGCAGCTTGGCACAGGGGTACAATGAGCAGTTCTTC	CASSLAQGYNEQFF
-	13	TRBJ2-7	TRBV7-2	-	TGTGCCAGCAGCTTAGCGCGGCGGAGCGAGCAGTACTTC	CASSLARRSEQYF